These T cell receptor beta chains were read from a single sample in a study of blood T cell repertoires in COVID-19. Repertoires were generated with immunoSEQ multiplex PCR, while TCRdb's copy carries only in-frame clones and drops some. This sample has around 260,000 clones, with around 84% found just once. The material sequenced was PBMCs or T cells enriched from blood (not recorded which). Receptors were obtained from a man aged 25 to 40 with acute COVID-19. Both conserved end residues are part of each CDR3. A D gene is named only where the DNA matches it firmly. Clone size is not always given. Where it is, it says once, few, many or a class for expanded clones.

d_call j_call clone_size cdr3_length v_call cdr3_nt cdr3_aa
. TRBJ1-3 . 14 TRBV27 TGTGCCAGCAGTTTACAAGCCTCTGGAAACACCATATATTTT CASSLQASGNTIYF
TRBD1 TRBJ1-5 . 15 TRBV5-1 TGTGCCAGCAGAGCCGGGACAGGGGGGAATCAGCCCCAGCATTTT CASRAGTGGNQPQHF
. TRBJ2-1 once 12 TRBV6-5 TGTGCCAGTACAGGCTCCTACAATGAGCAGTTCTTC CASTGSYNEQFF
. TRBJ1-3 . 15 TRBV5-8 TGTGCCAGCAGCTTGGGGGGCCACTCTGGAAACACCATATATTTT CASSLGGHSGNTIYF
. TRBJ1-1 . 12 TRBV19 TGTGCCAGTAGTATGAGCAACACTGAAGCTTTCTTT CASSMSNTEAFF
. TRBJ1-1 . 14 TRBV6-2/TRBV6-3 TGTGCCAGCAGTCCCGGGACAAGGAACACTGAAGCTTTCTTT CASSPGTRNTEAFF
. TRBJ1-2 . 14 TRBV7-2 TGTGCCAGTCTTATCTCGACAGCTAACTATGGCTACACCTTC CASLISTANYGYTF
. TRBJ1-6 . 14 TRBV2 TGTGCCAGCAGATTACAGGTGAAGGAATCACCCCTCCACTTT CASRLQVKESPLHF
TRBD2 TRBJ2-2 . 15 TRBV25-1 TGTGCCAGCACGAGCGGGGGGATGAACACCGGGGAGCTGTTTTTT CASTSGGMNTGELFF
. TRBJ1-1 . 12 TRBV4-2 TGTGCCAGCAGCCAAGGGTACGAGGAAGCTTTCTTT CASSQGYEEAFF
. TRBJ2-2 once 16 TRBV7-2 TGTGCCAGCAGCTTCCTGACCCGCCCGGGCACCGGGGAGCTGTTTTTT CASSFLTRPGTGELFF